The 21 T cell receptor beta chains below all came from one sample that was sequenced in a study of T cells in Graves' hyperthyroidism and ophthalmopathy. What was amplified from RNA transcripts were TCR beta CDR3 regions. HTBI primers were the set used in a first-round RT-PCR of the TCR CDR3. Via MiXCR, TCRdb re-called the multiplex PCR reads, giving one row per CDR3 protein. Found here are 450,000 to 500,000 distinct CDR3 sequences, about 22% of them singletons; the top ten hold approximately 49%. Sequenced sample: blood. The receptor source for this set is an older woman with Graves' ophthalmopathy.

J is TRBJ2-7 and V is TRBV3-1, with 11 positions matching TRBD2. There are 16 residues in the CDR3. V was clipped by 0 bases and J by 9 bases; unmatched bases: 10. Per germline, CDR1 LGHDT and CDR2 YNNKEL (reference sequence). The CDR3 protein is CASSQDGGTSGLGQYF. The DNA of the CDR3 is TGTGCCAGCAGCCAAGATGGGGGGACTAGCGGTCTTGGGCAGTACTTC.

This clonotype was counted between two and nine times. The rearrangement joins TRBV27 to TRBJ2-7; D may correspond to TRBD1 or TRBD2 (5 bases each). This CDR3 has 16 amino acids. Germline-derived CDR1 and CDR2 are MNHEY and SMNVEV (reference sequence). V lost 7 bases to trimming and J lost 4 bases, with 23 bases between them. CDR3 bases: TGTGCCAGCACCTACTCATTGGGGGACGGACCTTACGAGCAGTACTTC. Amino acid sequence: CASTYSLGDGPYEQYF.

This clonotype came up a few times. J is TRBJ1-1 and V is TRBV9, with a possible D match to TRBD1 (6 bases). Trimming removed 7 bases at V and 4 bases at J, with 14 bases between. Germline V lookup: CDR1 SGDLS, CDR2 YYNGEE. This CDR3 is built from 13 residues. This chain's CDR3 is CASERDIGTEAFF. In DNA, the CDR3 is TGTGCCAGCGAGAGGGACATTGGCACTGAAGCTTTCTTT.

The rearrangement uses TRBV30 and TRBJ2-7; unclear D gene. The CDR3 is 12 amino acids. The germline gives CDR1 GTSNPN, CDR2 SVGIG (reference sequence). Trimming removed 2 bases at V and 1 base at J, with 6 bases between. In nucleotides, the CDR3 is TGTGCCTGGAGTCCGGCTTCCTACGAGCAGTACTTC. It yields the protein CAWSPASYEQYF.

This clonotype was picked up many times. This rearrangement joins TRBV24-1 to TRBJ1-1, with 7 bases that match TRBD1. CDR3 length equals 13 residues. Germline loops: CDR1 KGHDR, CDR2 SFDVKD. With V trimmed by 7 bases and J by 1 base, 2 bases remained unmatched. CDR3 in DNA: TGTGCCACCAGGGGACAGACGAACACTGAAGCTTTCTTT. Residues: CATRGQTNTEAFF.

The V and J genes are TRBV19 and TRBJ1-1, with a weak D call TRBD1 (5 bases). The CDR3 has 13 amino acids. Germline values: CDR1 LNHDA, CDR2 SQIVND (reference sequence). V was cut by 8 bases and J by 10 bases, with 20 bases left in between. CDR3 in amino acids: CASRSDRGAGAFF. CDR3 nucleotides: TGTGCCAGTCGATCCGATCGTGGGGCTGGAGCTTTCTTT.

A note on this clonotype: At one end the junction does not follow the germline gene, possibly because of a read error. This rearrangement joins TRBV12-5 to TRBJ2-1; TRBD1 or TRBD2 may be the D gene (5 bases each). Per the germline V gene, CDR1 is LGHNT and CDR2 is FRNRAP. There are 15 residues in the CDR3. The CDR3 sequence: CANGLARDRDNEQFF. The CDR3 DNA follows: TGTGCTAATGGTTTGGCCCGGGACCGAGACAATGAGCAGTTCTTC. The full variable domain, with the rest looked up from reference TRBV12-5 and TRBJ2-1, is DARVTQTPRHKVTEMGQEVTMRCQPILGHNTVFWYRQTMMQGLELLAYFRNRAPLDDSGMPKDRFSAEMPDATLATLKIQPSEPRDSAVYFCANGLARDRDNEQFFGPGTRLTVL.

The table lists this clonotype with many counts. The V and J genes are TRBV28 and TRBJ1-1, with D hard to call. The CDR3 runs to 15 residues. Germline-derived CDR1 and CDR2 are MDHEN and SYDVKM. Trimming removed 2 bases from V and 0 bases from J, with 10 bases in between. CDR3: CASSLGRYMNTEAFF. As DNA, the CDR3 is TGTGCCAGCAGTTTAGGCAGATACATGAACACTGAAGCTTTCTTT.

This rearrangement joins TRBV7-2 to TRBJ2-1; 7 bases are shared with TRBD2. CDR3 length: 14 amino acids. The V and J ends lost 2 bases and 7 bases, in that order; junction bases with no gene match: 5. In germline, CDR1 is SGHTA, CDR2 FQGNSA. The CDR3 spells CASSLSGRSNEQFF. The CDR3 nucleotides read TGTGCCAGCAGCTTATCCGGGAGGTCAAATGAGCAGTTCTTC.

This rearrangement joins TRBV28 to TRBJ1-4; TRBD1 might be the D (5 bases). Trimming took off 4 bases at V and 2 bases at J, with 14 bases between the two ends. Germline-derived CDR1 and CDR2 are MDHEN and SYDVKM. The CDR3 has 16 residues. CDR3 in amino acids: CASSSPGGETNEKLFF. CDR3 in DNA: TGTGCCAGCAGTTCCCCCGGGGGGGAGACTAATGAAAAACTGTTTTTT.

In its sample, this clonotype was seen many times. The V call is TRBV28, the J call TRBJ2-7; TRBD1 might be the D (5 bases). The CDR3 totals 13 residues. Per the germline V gene, CDR1 is MDHEN and CDR2 is SYDVKM. V was cut by 7 bases and J by 5 bases, with 15 bases left in between. CDR3 DNA sequence: TGTGCCAGCACCACCGTGGGGCTGAACGAGCAGTACTTC. Translation gives CASTTVGLNEQYF. Using reference TRBV28 and TRBJ2-7 for the parts outside the CDR3, the full variable domain is DVKVTQSSRYLVKRTGEKVFLECVQDMDHENMFWYRQDPGLGLRLIYFSYDVKMKEKGDIPEGYSVSREKKERFSLILESASTNQTSMYLCASTTVGLNEQYFGPGTRLTVT.

This clonotype was counted many times. V and J are TRBV28 and TRBJ1-1; D uncertain. Trimming left V 5 bases short and J 1 base short, with 11 bases between. The germline V gene encodes CDR1 MDHEN and CDR2 SYDVKM. The CDR3 consists of 14 residues. The CDR3 here is CASSPNGENTEAFF. CDR3 nucleotides: TGTGCCAGCAGTCCAAATGGGGAGAACACTGAAGCTTTCTTT.

This clonotype was counted between two and nine times. This chain links TRBV28 with TRBJ2-2; 9 positions match TRBD2. The J segment lost 7 bases and the V segment lost 6 bases, leaving 9 bases of the junction unmatched. The CDR3 spans 15 residues. Germline CDR1 reads MDHEN; CDR2 reads SYDVKM. CDR3 sequence reads: CASRDVAGAVGELFF. CDR3 coding DNA: TGTGCCAGCAGGGATGTAGCGGGAGCGGTCGGGGAGCTGTTTTTT. The whole variable domain, remainder taken from reference TRBV28 and TRBJ2-2, is DVKVTQSSRYLVKRTGEKVFLECVQDMDHENMFWYRQDPGLGLRLIYFSYDVKMKEKGDIPEGYSVSREKKERFSLILESASTNQTSMYLCASRDVAGAVGELFFGEGSRLTVL.

This clonotype showed up just a few times. The chain employs TRBV19 and TRBJ1-6, with D possibly being TRBD1 (6 bases). CDR3 length: 14 amino acids. V gave up 5 bases and J gave up 6 bases, with 11 bases separating them. Germline V CDR1 and CDR2: LNHDA, SQIVND (reference sequence). CDR3 sequence (DNA): TGTGCCAGTAGTTCGGTAGGGGGTAATTCACCCCTCCACTTT. Protein: CASSSVGGNSPLHF.

The chain combines TRBV7-9 with TRBJ2-7; 7 nucleotides line up with TRBD2. CDR3 length equals 11 residues. Germline CDR1 reads SEHNR; CDR2 reads FQNEAQ (reference sequence). With 8 bases clipped from V and 3 bases from J, the junction kept 1 base outside the gene matches. The CDR3 DNA sequence: TGTGCCAGCCAGCGGGGCTACGAGCAGTACTTC. This translates into CASQRGYEQYF.

The rearrangement joins TRBV5-8 to TRBJ1-2, with TRBD1 matching 12 bases. Trimming took 4 bases from V and 4 from J; bases not matched to a gene: 2. The CDR3 consists of 14 residues. The germline CDR1 and CDR2 sequences are SGHTS and YDEGEE. The CDR3, as DNA: TGTGCCAGCAGCAGGGGACAGGGGGCCTATGGCTACACCTTC. Translated, it gives CASSRGQGAYGYTF.

This clonotype was seen at least ten times. This sequence joins TRBV19 and TRBJ2-7; 9 nucleotides match TRBD1. This CDR3 has 13 residues. V was clipped by 8 bases and J by 3 bases; unmatched bases: 5. The germline CDR1 and CDR2 sequences are LNHDA and SQIVND (reference sequence). Written as DNA, the CDR3 is TGTGCCAGTTCGACAGGGGGTTACTACGAGCAGTACTTC. Translating gives CASSTGGYYEQYF.

This clonotype was seen only a few times. The chain carries TRBV7-2 and TRBJ2-1, with TRBD2 matching 13 bases. Losses at the gene ends were 5 bases for V and 14 bases for J; bases not matched to a gene: 6. Germline CDR1 and CDR2: SGHTA and FQGNSA. CDR3 size: 13 residues. The CDR3 region has the DNA TGTGCCAGCAGCGAACGGACTAGCGGGGGTAAGTTCTTC. Amino acids: CASSERTSGGKFF.

This clonotype was counted only a few times. V and J are TRBV30 and TRBJ2-7, with 13 positions matching TRBD2. CDR1 GTSNPN and CDR2 SVGIG come from the germline V gene (reference sequence). This CDR3 comprises 17 residues. With 2 bases clipped from V and 6 bases from J, the junction kept 13 bases outside the gene matches. DNA for the CDR3: TGTGCCTGGAGTAGTAGGACTAGCGGGAGCCATCGGAGCGAGCAGTACTTC. This encodes CAWSSRTSGSHRSEQYF.

CDR3 region: CASSSAGGGGQPQHF. The CDR3 nucleotides read TGTGCCAGTAGTAGCGCAGGAGGGGGCGGCCAGCCCCAGCATTTT. The V gene is TRBV19, the J gene TRBJ1-5; 7 nucleotides match TRBD1. Looked up from germline, CDR1 is LNHDA and CDR2 is SQIVND (reference sequence). J gave up 7 bases and V 4 bases, and 10 bases lay outside the gene matches. The CDR3 spans 15 residues.

For the CDR3, the DNA is TGTGCCACCAGCAGAGATGGGCTAGCGGGGATCAATGAGCAGTTCTTC. Its protein product is CATSRDGLAGINEQFF. This chain connects TRBV15 to TRBJ2-1; 9 bases are a match to TRBD2. Germline V lookup: CDR1 LNHNV, CDR2 YYDKDF (reference sequence). After removal of 0 bases from V and 6 bases from J, the junction contained 6 bases not matched to a gene. This CDR3 region has 16 residues.